The clone carrying this T cell receptor (beta chain) was seen a handful of times. No conserved phenylalanine or tryptophan is present at the end of the CDR3, so a read error is the likely explanation. No DNA is shown, since the ends of the CDR3 on it are uncertain; the CDR3 is the one TCRdb lists. TCRdb processed the 5' RACE reads anew with MiXCR; each CDR3 protein has one entry. The table lists tens of thousands of distinct CDR3 sequences, roughly 13% of them singletons. This specimen belongs to a study of early T cells in non-severe SARS-CoV-2 infection. The sequenced sample consisted of whole blood. The TCR sequence derives from an adult who was a healthcare worker with PCR-confirmed SARS-CoV-2 infection or an uninfected control (not recorded which).

The CDR3 sequence is CASSPPAFPS. The chain recombines TRBV3-1 with TRBJ2-7. Germline V gives CDR1 LGHDT, CDR2 YNNKEL (reference sequence). The CDR3 is 10 amino acids in total, end residues counted.